A single sample is the source of the 6 T cell receptor beta chains below, sequenced in a study of cytotoxic CD8 clonotypes in ibrutinib-treated CLL. Assay: immunoSEQ multiplex PCR; the TCRdb copy retains only in-frame clones and omits some. The data hold 200,000 or so clones, with over 65% observed a single time. The source was PBMCs, collected after 12 months of ibrutinib treatment. Receptor source: a human donor with chronic lymphocytic leukemia.

The gene calls are TRBV7-2 and TRBJ1-5, with D perhaps TRBD1 (5 bases). This CDR3 has 14 residues. With 3 bases removed from V and 7 bases from J, the gap between germline ends came to 13 bases. Germline V CDR1 and CDR2: SGHTA, FQGNSA. As DNA, the CDR3 is TGTGCCAGCAGCTTGGGGGATATGGGGCAGCCCCAGCATTTT. Translating gives CASSLGDMGQPQHF.

This clone was counted between two and nine times. One junction end disagrees with the germline gene, perhaps due to a read error. The chain uses TRBV20-1 and TRBJ1-5; D not resolved. Germline CDR1 reads DFQATT; CDR2 reads SNEGSKA (reference sequence). This CDR3 region has 11 residues. CDR3 loop: CSAWRAQAQHF. CDR3 nucleotides: TGCAGTGCGTGGCGGGCTCAGGCCCAGCATTTT.

The chain combines TRBV15 with TRBJ1-6, with TRBD1 matching 7 bases. V gave up 4 bases and J gave up 7 bases; unmatched junction bases: 7. This CDR3 is 15 amino acids long. CDR1 is LNHNV, CDR2 YYDKDF, per germline (reference sequence). CDR3 amino acids: CATSTKTGDNSPLHF. The CDR3 DNA sequence: TGTGCCACCAGCACCAAAACAGGGGACAATTCACCCCTCCACTTT. Variable domain in full (rest from reference TRBV15 and TRBJ1-6): DAMVIQNPRYQVTQFGKPVTLSCSQTLNHNVMYWYQQKSSQAPKLLFHYYDKDFNNEADTPDNFQSRRPNTSFCFLDIRSPGLGDTAMYLCATSTKTGDNSPLHFGNGTRLTVT.

This clone has just one count. The chain combines TRBV29-1 with TRBJ2-1, with 9 bases identical to TRBD2. The CDR3 sequence is 13 residues long. From germline, CDR1 is SQVTM and CDR2 ANQGSEA. This chain's CDR3 is CRFTGLAYNEQFF. The DNA of the CDR3 is TGCAGGTTCACGGGACTAGCTTACAATGAGCAGTTCTTC.

This clone occurred many times. The J gene is TRBJ1-2, the V gene TRBV6-5; TRBD1 agrees at 9 bases. The length of the CDR3 is 13 residues. Per germline, CDR1 MNHEY and CDR2 SVGAGI. J gave up 6 bases and V 5 bases, and 4 bases lay outside the gene matches. The CDR3 DNA reads as TGTGCCAGCAGTAAACAGGGGGCAAATGGCTACACCTTC. Its translation is CASSKQGANGYTF.

CDR3 nucleotide sequence: TGTGCCAGCTCACGGACTAGGGGGCAGACGGAGCAGTTCTTC. This encodes CASSRTRGQTEQFF. The V gene is TRBV18, the J gene TRBJ2-1, with D possibly being TRBD1 or TRBD2 (7 bases each). V lost 4 bases to trimming and J lost 10 bases, with 17 bases between them. Germline V gives CDR1 KGHSH, CDR2 LQKENI. The length of the CDR3 is 14 residues.